The 15 T cell receptor beta chains below come from one sample, sequenced in a study of blood T cell repertoires in COVID-19. The method was immunoSEQ multiplex PCR; TCRdb's version includes in-frame clones alone and lacks a portion of them. The table shows tens of thousands of clones, with roughly 80% occurring only once. The material sequenced was peripheral blood. The source of these receptors is a man in his fifties or sixties with acute or convalescent COVID-19.

The chain recombines TRBV15 with TRBJ2-7, with 7 nucleotides matching TRBD2. The germline gives CDR1 LNHNV, CDR2 YYDKDF (reference sequence). The trim removed 6 bases at V and 5 bases at J, leaving 10 bases unmatched. The CDR3 loop spans 14 amino acids. CDR3 region: CATRPGGLGDEQYF. The CDR3 bases are TGTGCCACCAGGCCGGGAGGTCTCGGGGACGAGCAGTACTTC.

The chain joins TRBV18 to TRBJ1-2, with no clear D. V gave up 2 bases and J gave up 6 bases, with 10 bases separating them. This CDR3 has 13 amino acids. From germline, CDR1 is KGHSH and CDR2 LQKENI. The CDR3 region has the DNA TGTGCCAGCTCACCAGGGGAGGAGCATGGCTACACCTTC. This encodes CASSPGEEHGYTF.

V is TRBV5-5 and J is TRBJ2-1; D unresolved. The CDR3 length is 12 residues. Germline loops: CDR1 SGHKS, CDR2 YYEKEE (reference sequence). Trimming took off 0 bases at V and 6 bases at J, with 4 bases between the two ends. The CDR3 nucleotides read TGTGCCAGCAGCTTGGCGGGCAATGAGCAGTTCTTC. Translated, it gives CASSLAGNEQFF.

V and J are TRBV5-1 and TRBJ1-4; the match to TRBD1 covers 10 bases. In germline, CDR1 is SGHRS, CDR2 YFSETQ. Losses at the gene ends were 3 bases for V and 5 bases for J; bases not matched to a gene: 7. This CDR3 contains 16 residues. CDR3 in amino acids: CASSWGQTGGNEKLFF. The CDR3 coding sequence is TGCGCCAGCAGCTGGGGCCAGACAGGGGGCAATGAAAAACTGTTTTTT.

In this sample, this clone turned up once. This chain connects TRBV3-1 (or the pseudogene TRBV3-2) to TRBJ1-6; D is undetermined. The germline CDR1 and CDR2 sequences are LGHDT and YNNKEL (reference sequence). Trimming shortened V by 1 base and J by 5 bases, and 6 bases separated the two germline ends. This CDR3 region has 14 residues. The CDR3 is CASSQGSDNSPLHF. DNA of the CDR3: TGTGCCAGCAGCCAAGGGTCAGATAATTCACCCCTCCACTTT.

The V and J genes are TRBV7-3 and TRBJ1-6; D remains ambiguous. The CDR3 covers 16 residues. V lost 5 bases, J lost 7 bases, and 18 bases lay in between. Germline V gives CDR1 SGHTA, CDR2 FQGTGA. Here the CDR3 DNA reads TGTGCCAGCAGCCCCGACACAACCTTATCCAATTCACCCCTCCACTTT. Its translation: CASSPDTTLSNSPLHF.

This clone was seen once. This chain connects TRBV19 to TRBJ1-6; the match to TRBD1 covers 7 bases. Germline V CDR1 and CDR2: LNHDA, SQIVND (reference sequence). The CDR3 has 15 amino acids. The V gene end was trimmed by 7 bases and the J gene end by 4 bases; junction bases not matched to a gene: 7. The DNA for the CDR3 is TGTGCCAGTACTTTGGGACAGAATTATAATTCACCCCTCCACTTT. This encodes CASTLGQNYNSPLHF.

This chain joins TRBV5-5 and TRBJ1-1; D gene unclear. CDR3 length: 13 amino acids. V gave up 4 bases and J gave up 7 bases, with 14 bases separating them. Germline CDR1 and CDR2: SGHKS and YYEKEE (reference sequence). CDR3 sequence: CASSPEDGLEAFF. The CDR3 DNA reads as TGTGCCAGCAGCCCTGAGGATGGACTTGAAGCTTTCTTT.

This sequence joins TRBV18 and TRBJ2-3; 7 bases fit TRBD2. Unmatched junction bases numbered 4, after V lost 2 bases and J lost 5 bases. The CDR3 length is 14 residues. Germline V gene data show CDR1 as KGHSH and CDR2 as LQKENI. CDR3 in DNA: TGTGCCAGCTCACCAGGGGGGGTGCAAGATACGCAGTATTTT. Protein sequence: CASSPGGVQDTQYF.

V gene TRBV6-6 combines with J gene TRBJ2-2; TRBD2 is a possible D gene (6 bases). The germline CDR1 and CDR2 sequences are MNHNY and SVGAGI (reference sequence). V lost 5 bases, J lost 1 base, and 14 bases lay in between. This CDR3 is 16 amino acids long. The CDR3 spells CASSRGGTGNTGELFF. Here the CDR3 DNA reads TGTGCCAGCAGTCGAGGAGGGACTGGGAACACCGGGGAGCTGTTTTTT.

This clone was picked up one time. The chain combines TRBV27 with TRBJ1-3; a possible D gene is TRBD1 (6 bases). The V end lost 5 bases, the J end lost 6 bases, and 14 bases lay between the germline ends. Germline V CDR1 and CDR2: MNHEY, SMNVEV (reference sequence). The CDR3 runs to 14 residues. In nucleotides, the CDR3 is TGTGCCAGCAGTCCAACGGGACAACCAAACACCATATATTTT. Encoded protein: CASSPTGQPNTIYF.

In this sample, this clone turned up once. J is TRBJ2-2 and V is TRBV6-5; 9 bases align to TRBD2. The germline V gene encodes CDR1 MNHEY and CDR2 SVGAGI. Trimming took 8 bases from V and 5 from J; bases not matched to a gene: 9. CDR3 size: 15 residues. Here the CDR3 reads CASSFSGGNTGELFF. The CDR3 nucleotides read TGTGCCAGCTCGTTCAGCGGGGGGAATACCGGGGAGCTGTTTTTT.

This rearrangement joins TRBV9 to TRBJ1-3; possible D gene TRBD1, 6 bases. Germline CDR1 SGDLS, CDR2 YYNGEE. This CDR3 spans 17 amino acids. The V end lost 0 bases, the J end lost 0 bases, and 13 bases lay between the germline ends. CDR3 in DNA: TGTGCCAGCAGCGTAGAGCTAGGGGGGGTCTCTGGAAACACCATATATTTT. Translation gives CASSVELGGVSGNTIYF.

V is TRBV5-5 and J is TRBJ1-3; D unresolved. The ends were cut back, 7 bases at V and 3 bases at J, with 17 bases in the middle. The germline gives CDR1 SGHKS, CDR2 YYEKEE (reference sequence). The CDR3 is made up of 15 amino acids. CDR3 in amino acids: CASPREVPRGNTIYF. Written as DNA, the CDR3 is TGTGCCAGCCCCCGGGAGGTGCCTCGTGGAAACACCATATATTTT.

The chain uses TRBV18 and TRBJ1-5; TRBD1 matches at 7 bases. Germline CDR1 KGHSH, CDR2 LQKENI. CDR3 size: 17 residues. With 1 base clipped from V and 3 bases from J, the junction kept 9 bases outside the gene matches. For the CDR3, the DNA is TGTGCCAGCTCACCACGCCAGGGGGGTAACTCCAATCAGCCCCAGCATTTT. It specifies CASSPRQGGNSNQPQHF.